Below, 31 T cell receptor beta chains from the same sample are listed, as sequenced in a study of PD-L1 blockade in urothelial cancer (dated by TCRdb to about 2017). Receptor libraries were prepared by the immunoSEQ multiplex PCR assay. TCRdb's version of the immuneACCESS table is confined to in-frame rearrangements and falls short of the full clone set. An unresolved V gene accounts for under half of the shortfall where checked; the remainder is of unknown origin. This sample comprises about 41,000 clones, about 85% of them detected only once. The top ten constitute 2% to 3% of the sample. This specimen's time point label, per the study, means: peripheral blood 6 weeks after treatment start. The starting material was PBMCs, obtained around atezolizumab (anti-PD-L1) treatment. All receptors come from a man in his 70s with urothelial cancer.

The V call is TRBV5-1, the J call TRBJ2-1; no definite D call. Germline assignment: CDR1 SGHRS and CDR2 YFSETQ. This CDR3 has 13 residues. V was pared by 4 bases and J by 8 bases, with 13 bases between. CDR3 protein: CASSPQVGDEQFF. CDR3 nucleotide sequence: TGCGCCAGCAGCCCCCAGGTGGGTGATGAGCAGTTCTTC.

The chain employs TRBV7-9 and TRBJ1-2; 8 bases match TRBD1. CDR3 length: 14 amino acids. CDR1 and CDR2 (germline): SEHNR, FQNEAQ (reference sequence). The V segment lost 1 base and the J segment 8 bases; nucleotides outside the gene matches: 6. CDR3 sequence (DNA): TGTGCCAGCAGCTTAGACGGGACAGGCAGGGGCTACACCTTC. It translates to CASSLDGTGRGYTF.

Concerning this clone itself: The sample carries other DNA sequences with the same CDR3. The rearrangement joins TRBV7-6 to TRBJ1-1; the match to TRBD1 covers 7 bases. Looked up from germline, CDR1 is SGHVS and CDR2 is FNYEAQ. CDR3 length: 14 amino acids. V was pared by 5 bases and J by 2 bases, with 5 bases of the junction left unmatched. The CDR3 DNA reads TGTGCCAGCAGCCCCAGACAGGGCAACACTGAAGCTTTCTTT. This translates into CASSPRQGNTEAFF.

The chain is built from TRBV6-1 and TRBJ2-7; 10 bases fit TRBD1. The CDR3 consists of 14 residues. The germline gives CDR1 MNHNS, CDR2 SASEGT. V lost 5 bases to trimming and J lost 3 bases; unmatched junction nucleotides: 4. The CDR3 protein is CASSRDRGLYEQYF. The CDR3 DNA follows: TGTGCCAGCAGTCGAGACAGGGGGCTCTACGAGCAGTACTTC.

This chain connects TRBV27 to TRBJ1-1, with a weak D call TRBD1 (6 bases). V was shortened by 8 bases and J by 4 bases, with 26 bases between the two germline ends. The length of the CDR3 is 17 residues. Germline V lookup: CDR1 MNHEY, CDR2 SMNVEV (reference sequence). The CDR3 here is CASRELGQYGLGTEAFF. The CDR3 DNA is TGTGCCAGCCGAGAACTCGGACAGTACGGGCTCGGCACTGAAGCTTTCTTT.

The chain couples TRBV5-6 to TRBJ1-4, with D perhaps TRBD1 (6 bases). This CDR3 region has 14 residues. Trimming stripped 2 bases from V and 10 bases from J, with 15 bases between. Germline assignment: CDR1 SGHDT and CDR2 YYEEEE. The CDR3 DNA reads TGTGCCAGCAGCTTCTCGGGACACCTTCGAAAACTGTTTTTT. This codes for CASSFSGHLRKLFF.

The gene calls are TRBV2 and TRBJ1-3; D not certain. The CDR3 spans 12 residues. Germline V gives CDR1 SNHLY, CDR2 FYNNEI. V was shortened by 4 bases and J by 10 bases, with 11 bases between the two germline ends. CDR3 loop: CASSADRGTIYF. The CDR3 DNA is TGTGCCAGCAGTGCTGATCGGGGAACCATATATTTT.

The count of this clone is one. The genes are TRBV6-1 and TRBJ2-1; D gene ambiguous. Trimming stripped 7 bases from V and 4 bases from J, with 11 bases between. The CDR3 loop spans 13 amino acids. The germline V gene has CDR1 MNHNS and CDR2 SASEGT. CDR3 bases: TGTGCCAGCACGAGCGCGCTATACAATGAGCAGTTCTTC. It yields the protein CASTSALYNEQFF.

CDR3 sequence reads: CASSLEAGAAYNEQFF. The CDR3 nucleotides read TGTGCCAGCAGCTTGGAAGCAGGGGCGGCCTACAATGAGCAGTTCTTC. The chain combines TRBV5-4 with TRBJ2-1; maybe TRBD1 (6 bases). Between the trimmed V and J ends, which lost 0 bases and 2 bases, there was a span of 12 bases. The CDR3 runs to 16 residues. Germline V gene data show CDR1 as SGHNT and CDR2 as YYREEE (reference sequence).

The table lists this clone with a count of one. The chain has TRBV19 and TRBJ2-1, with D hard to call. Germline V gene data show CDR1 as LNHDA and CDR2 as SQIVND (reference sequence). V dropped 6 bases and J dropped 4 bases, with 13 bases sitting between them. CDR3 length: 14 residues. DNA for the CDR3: TGTGCCAGTAGCCCCGGTTCGGTGTACAATGAGCAGTTCTTC. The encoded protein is CASSPGSVYNEQFF.

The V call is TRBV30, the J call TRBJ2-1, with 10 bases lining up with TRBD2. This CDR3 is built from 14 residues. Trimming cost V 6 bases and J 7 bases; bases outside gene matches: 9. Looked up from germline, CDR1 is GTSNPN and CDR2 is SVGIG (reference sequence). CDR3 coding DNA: TGTGCCTGCCGCCGAGCGGGAGGGCTTAATGAGCAGTTCTTC. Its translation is CACRRAGGLNEQFF.

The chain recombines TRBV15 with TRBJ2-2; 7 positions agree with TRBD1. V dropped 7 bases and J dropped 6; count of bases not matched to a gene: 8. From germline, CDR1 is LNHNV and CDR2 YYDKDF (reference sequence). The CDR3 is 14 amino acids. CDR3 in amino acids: CATKGTASSGELFF. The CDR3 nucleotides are TGTGCCACCAAAGGGACAGCCTCGTCCGGGGAGCTGTTTTTT. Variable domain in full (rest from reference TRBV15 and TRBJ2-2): DAMVIQNPRYQVTQFGKPVTLSCSQTLNHNVMYWYQQKSSQAPKLLFHYYDKDFNNEADTPDNFQSRRPNTSFCFLDIRSPGLGDTAMYLCATKGTASSGELFFGEGSRLTVL.

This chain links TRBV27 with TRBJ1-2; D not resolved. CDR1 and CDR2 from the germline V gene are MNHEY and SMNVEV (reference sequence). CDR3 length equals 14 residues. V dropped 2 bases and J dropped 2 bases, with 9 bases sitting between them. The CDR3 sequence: CASSLNSGNYGYTF. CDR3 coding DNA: TGTGCCAGCAGTTTAAATTCGGGGAACTATGGCTACACCTTC.

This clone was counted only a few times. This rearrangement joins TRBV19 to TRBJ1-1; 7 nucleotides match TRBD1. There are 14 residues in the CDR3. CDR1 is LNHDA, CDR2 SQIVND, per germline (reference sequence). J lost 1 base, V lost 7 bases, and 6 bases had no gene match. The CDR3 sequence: CASKRTGQNTEAFF. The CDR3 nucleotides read TGTGCCAGTAAAAGGACAGGACAGAACACTGAAGCTTTCTTT.

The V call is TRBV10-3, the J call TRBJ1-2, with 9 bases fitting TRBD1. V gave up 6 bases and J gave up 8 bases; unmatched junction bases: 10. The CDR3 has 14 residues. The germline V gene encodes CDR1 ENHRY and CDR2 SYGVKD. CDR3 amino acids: CAISKKGQGDGYTF. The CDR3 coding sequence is TGTGCCATCAGCAAAAAGGGACAGGGTGACGGCTACACCTTC.

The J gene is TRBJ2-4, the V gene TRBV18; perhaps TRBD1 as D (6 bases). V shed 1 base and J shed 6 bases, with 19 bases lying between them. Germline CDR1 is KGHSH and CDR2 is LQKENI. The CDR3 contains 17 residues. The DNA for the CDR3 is TGTGCCAGCTCACCACGGGCAGGGGTGGAGATTGGAAACATTCAGTACTTC. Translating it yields CASSPRAGVEIGNIQYF.

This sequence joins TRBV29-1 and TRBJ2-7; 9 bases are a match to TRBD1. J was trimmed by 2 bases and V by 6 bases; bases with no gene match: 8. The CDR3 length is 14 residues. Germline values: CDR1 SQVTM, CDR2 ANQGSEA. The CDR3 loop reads CSVELRQGAYEQYF. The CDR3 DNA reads TGCAGCGTGGAACTTAGACAGGGGGCCTACGAGCAGTACTTC.

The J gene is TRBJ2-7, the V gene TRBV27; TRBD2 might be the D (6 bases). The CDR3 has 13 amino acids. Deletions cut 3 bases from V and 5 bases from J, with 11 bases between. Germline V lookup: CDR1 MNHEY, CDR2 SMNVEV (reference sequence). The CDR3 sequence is CASSLWRGNEQYF. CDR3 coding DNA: TGTGCCAGCAGTTTGTGGAGGGGCAACGAGCAGTACTTC.

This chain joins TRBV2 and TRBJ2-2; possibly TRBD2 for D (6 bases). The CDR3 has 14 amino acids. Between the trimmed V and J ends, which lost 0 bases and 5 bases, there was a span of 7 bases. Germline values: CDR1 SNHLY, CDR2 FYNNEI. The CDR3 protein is CASSEAGTTGELFF. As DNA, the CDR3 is TGTGCCAGCAGTGAAGCCGGGACTACCGGGGAGCTGTTTTTT.

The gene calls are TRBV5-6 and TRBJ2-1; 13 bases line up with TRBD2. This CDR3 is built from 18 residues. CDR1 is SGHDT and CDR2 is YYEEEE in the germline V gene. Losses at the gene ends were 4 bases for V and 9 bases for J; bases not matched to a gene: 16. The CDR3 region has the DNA TGTGCCAGCAGCCCGACCCCGGGACTAGCGGGATACCAGGGTGAGCAGTTCTTC. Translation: CASSPTPGLAGYQGEQFF.

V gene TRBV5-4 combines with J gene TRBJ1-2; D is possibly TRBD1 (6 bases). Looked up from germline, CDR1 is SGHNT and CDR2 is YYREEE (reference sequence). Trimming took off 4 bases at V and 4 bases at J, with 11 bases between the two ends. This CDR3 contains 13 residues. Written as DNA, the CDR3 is TGTGCCAGCAGCCGGGGGGCCTCCTATGGCTACACCTTC. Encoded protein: CASSRGASYGYTF. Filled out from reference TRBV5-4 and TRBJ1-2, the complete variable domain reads ETGVTQSPTHLIKTRGQQVTLRCSSQSGHNTVSWYQQALGQGPQFIFQYYREEENGRGNFPPRFSGLQFPNYSSELNVNALELDDSALYLCASSRGASYGYTFGSGTRLTVV.

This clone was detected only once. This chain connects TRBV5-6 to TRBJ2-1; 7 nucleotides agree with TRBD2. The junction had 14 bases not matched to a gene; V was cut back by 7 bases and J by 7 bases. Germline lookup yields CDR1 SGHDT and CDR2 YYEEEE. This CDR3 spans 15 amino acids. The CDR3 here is CASQPGLPLTNEQFF. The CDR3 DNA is TGTGCCAGCCAACCGGGACTACCTCTCACTAATGAGCAGTTCTTC.

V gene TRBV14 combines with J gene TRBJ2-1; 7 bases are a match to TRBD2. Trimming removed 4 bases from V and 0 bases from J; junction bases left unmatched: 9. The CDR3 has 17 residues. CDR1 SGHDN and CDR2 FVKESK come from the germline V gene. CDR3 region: CASSPAKTSFSYNEQFF. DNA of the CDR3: TGTGCCAGCAGCCCCGCAAAGACTAGCTTCTCCTACAATGAGCAGTTCTTC.

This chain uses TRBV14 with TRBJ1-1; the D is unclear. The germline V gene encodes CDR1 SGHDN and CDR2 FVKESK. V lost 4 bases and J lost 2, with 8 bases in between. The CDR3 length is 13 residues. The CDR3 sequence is CASSPWANTEAFF. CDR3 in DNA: TGTGCCAGCAGCCCGTGGGCCAACACTGAAGCTTTCTTT.

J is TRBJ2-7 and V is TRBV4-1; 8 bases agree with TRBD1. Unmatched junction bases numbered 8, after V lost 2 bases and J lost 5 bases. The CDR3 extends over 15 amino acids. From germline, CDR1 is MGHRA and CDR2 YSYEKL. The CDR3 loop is CASSQSDRVFDEQYF. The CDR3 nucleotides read TGCGCCAGCAGCCAATCGGACAGGGTGTTCGACGAGCAGTACTTC.

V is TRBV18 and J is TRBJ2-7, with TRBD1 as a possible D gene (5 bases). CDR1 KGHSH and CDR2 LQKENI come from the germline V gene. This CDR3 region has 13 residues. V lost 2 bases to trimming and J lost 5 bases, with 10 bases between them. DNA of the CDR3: TGTGCCAGCTCACCAGGGCAGGGCCACGAGCAGTACTTC. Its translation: CASSPGQGHEQYF.

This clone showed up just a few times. The CDR3 DNA reads TGCGCCAGCAGTCAGGTTACTAACACTACCGAGCAGTACTTC. Its protein is CASSQVTNTTEQYF. V usage is TRBV23-1 and J usage is TRBJ2-7; the D is unclear. TRBV23-1 qualifies as an ORF whose function is uncertain. Trimming removed 3 bases at V and 6 bases at J, with 15 bases between. The CDR3 has 14 residues.

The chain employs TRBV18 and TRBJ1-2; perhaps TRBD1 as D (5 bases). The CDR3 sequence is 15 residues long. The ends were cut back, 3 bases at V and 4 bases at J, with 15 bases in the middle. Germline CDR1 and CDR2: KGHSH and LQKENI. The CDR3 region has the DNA TGTGCCAGCTCACCGGACACCCCAAAGATCTATGGCTACACCTTC. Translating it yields CASSPDTPKIYGYTF.

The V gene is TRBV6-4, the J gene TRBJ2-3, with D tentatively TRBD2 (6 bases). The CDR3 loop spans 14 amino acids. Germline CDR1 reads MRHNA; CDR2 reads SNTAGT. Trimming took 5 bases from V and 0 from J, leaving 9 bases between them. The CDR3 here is CASSWDFSTDTQYF. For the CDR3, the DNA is TGTGCCAGCAGTTGGGACTTTAGCACAGATACGCAGTATTTT.

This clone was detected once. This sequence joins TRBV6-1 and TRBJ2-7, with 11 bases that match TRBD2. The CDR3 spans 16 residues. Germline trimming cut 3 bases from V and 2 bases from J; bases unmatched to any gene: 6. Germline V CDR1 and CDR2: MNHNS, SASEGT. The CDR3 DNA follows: TGTGCCAGCAGTGACATGGGACTAGCGGCCCCCTACGAGCAGTACTTC. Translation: CASSDMGLAAPYEQYF.

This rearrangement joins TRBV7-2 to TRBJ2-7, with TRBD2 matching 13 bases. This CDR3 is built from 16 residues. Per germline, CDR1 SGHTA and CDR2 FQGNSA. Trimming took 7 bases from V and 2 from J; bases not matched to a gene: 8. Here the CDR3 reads CASTRTSGSQAYEQYF. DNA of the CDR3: TGTGCCAGCACTCGGACTAGCGGGAGTCAAGCCTACGAGCAGTACTTC.